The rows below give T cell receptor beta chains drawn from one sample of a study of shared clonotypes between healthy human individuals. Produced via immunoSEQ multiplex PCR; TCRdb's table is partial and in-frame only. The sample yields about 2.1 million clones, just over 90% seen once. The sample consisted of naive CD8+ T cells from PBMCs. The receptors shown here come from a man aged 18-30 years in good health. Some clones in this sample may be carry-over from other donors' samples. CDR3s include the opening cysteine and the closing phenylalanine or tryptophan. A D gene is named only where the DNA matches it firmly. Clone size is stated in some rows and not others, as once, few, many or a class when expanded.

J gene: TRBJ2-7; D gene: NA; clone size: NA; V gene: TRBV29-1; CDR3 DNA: TGCAGCGTTTTCGGACACTACGAGCAGTACTTC; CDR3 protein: CSVFGHYEQYF
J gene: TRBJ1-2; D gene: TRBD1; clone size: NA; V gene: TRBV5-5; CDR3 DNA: TGTGCCAGCAGCTCGCCCCGGACAGGGTATTATGGCTACACCTTC; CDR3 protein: CASSSPRTGYYGYTF
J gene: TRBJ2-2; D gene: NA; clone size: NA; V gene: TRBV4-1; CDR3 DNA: TGCGCCAGCAGCCAAGTCCTCTTAGGGGAGAACACCGGGGAGCTGTTTTTT; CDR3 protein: CASSQVLLGENTGELFF
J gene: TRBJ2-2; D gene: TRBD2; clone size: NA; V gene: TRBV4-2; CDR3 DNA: TGTGCCGCACAACTAGCGGCGAACACCGGGGAGCTGTTTTTT; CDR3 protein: CAAQLAANTGELFF
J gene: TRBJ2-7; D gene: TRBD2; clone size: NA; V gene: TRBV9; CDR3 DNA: TGTGCCAGCAGCCCGGGAGGGTTTTTCCACGAGCAGTACTTC; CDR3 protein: CASSPGGFFHEQYF
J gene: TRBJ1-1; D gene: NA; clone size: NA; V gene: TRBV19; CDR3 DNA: TGTGCCAGTAGTGAAAGACAGGAGAACACTGAAGCTTTCTTT; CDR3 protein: CASSERQENTEAFF
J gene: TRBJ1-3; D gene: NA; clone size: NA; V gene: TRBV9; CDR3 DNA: TGTGCCAGCAGCGAACAGGTCAACTCTGGAAACACCATATATTTT; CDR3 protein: CASSEQVNSGNTIYF
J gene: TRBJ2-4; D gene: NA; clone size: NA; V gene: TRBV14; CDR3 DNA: TGTGCCAGCAGCCAAGCGGAGGGGGCCGTACATAACATTCAGTACTTC; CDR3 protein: CASSQAEGAVHNIQYF
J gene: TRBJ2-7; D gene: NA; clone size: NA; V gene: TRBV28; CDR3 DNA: TGTGCCAGCAGCGCCGCCTACGAGCAGTACTTC; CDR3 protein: CASSAAYEQYF
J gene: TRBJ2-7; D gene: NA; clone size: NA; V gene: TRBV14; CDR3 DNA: TGTGCCAGCAGCCAGGACAGATCCTACGAGCAGTACTTC; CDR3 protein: CASSQDRSYEQYF
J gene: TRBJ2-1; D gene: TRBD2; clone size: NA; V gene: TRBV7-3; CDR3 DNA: TGTGCCAGCAGCGAAGGACTAGCGATCTACAATGAGCAGTTCTTC; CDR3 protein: CASSEGLAIYNEQFF
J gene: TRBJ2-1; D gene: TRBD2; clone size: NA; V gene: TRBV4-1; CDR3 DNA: TGCGCCAGCAGCCCCCGGAGCGGGGGGGGTTACAATGAGCAGTTCTTC; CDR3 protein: CASSPRSGGGYNEQFF
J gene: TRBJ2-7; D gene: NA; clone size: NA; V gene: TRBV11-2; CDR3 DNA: TGTGCCAGCACGGCAGGTAGCTCCTACGAGCAGTACTTC; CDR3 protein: CASTAGSSYEQYF
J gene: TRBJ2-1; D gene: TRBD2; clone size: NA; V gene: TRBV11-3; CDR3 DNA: TGTGCCAGCAGCTTAGATGGGGCTAGCGGGGTCTACAATGAGCAGTTCTTC; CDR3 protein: CASSLDGASGVYNEQFF
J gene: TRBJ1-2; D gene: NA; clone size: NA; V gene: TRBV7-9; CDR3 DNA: TGTGCCAGCAGCACCCAACCTCTGGCTGGCTACACCTTC; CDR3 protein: CASSTQPLAGYTF
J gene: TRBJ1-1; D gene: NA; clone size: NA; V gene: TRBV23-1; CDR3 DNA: TGCGCCAGCAGTCAATTTCGGGGTTTAAACACTGAAGCTTTCTTT; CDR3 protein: CASSQFRGLNTEAFF
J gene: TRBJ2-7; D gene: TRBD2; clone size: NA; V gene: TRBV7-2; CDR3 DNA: TGTGCCAGCAGCACTCCCCGTGGCCGGCTAGCGGGAGTCGTGTACGAGCAGTACTTC; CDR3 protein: CASSTPRGRLAGVVYEQYF
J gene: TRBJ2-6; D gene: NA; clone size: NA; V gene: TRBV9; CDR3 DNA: TGTGCCAGCAGCGTTAGCACCTCTGGGGCCAACGTCCTGACTTTC; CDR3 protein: CASSVSTSGANVLTF
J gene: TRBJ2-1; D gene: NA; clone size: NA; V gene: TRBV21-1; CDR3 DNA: TGTGCCAGCAGCAGTGGCCGGGCTAACTACAATGAGCAGTTCTTC; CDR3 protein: CASSSGRANYNEQFF
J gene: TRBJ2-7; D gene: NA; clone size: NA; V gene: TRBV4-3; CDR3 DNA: TGCGCCAGCAGCCAAGACCCCCTGGACGGAGAATGGAACGAGCAGTACTTC; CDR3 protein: CASSQDPLDGEWNEQYF
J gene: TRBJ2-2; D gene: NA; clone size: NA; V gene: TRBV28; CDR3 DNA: TGTGCCAGCAGTTTGGCAGGAGGAGGGGGGGAGCTGTTTTTT; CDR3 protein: CASSLAGGGGELFF
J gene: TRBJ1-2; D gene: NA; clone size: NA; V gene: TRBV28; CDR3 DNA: TGTGCCAGCAGCAGACCGACAGGCTACTATGGCTACACCTTC; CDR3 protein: CASSRPTGYYGYTF
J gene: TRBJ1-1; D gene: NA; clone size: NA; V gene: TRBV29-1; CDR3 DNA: TGCAGCGTTGTTGGTGGAATGAACACTGAAGCTTTCTTT; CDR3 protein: CSVVGGMNTEAFF
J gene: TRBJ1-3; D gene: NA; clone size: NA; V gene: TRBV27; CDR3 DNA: TGTGCCAGCAGTTTAGGCCAGGGATACACCATATATTTT; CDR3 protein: CASSLGQGYTIYF
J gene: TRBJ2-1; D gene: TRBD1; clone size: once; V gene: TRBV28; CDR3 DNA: TGTGCCAGCAGTTACCAGGGGGCGAATGAGCAGTTCTTC; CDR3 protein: CASSYQGANEQFF
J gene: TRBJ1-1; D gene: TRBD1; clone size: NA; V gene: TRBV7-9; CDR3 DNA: TGTGCCAGCTCCCCGGACAGGGCGGTCACTGAAGCTTTCTTT; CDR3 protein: CASSPDRAVTEAFF
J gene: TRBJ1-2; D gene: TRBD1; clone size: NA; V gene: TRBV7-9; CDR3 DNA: TGTGCCAGCAGCTTAGGACAGGGGGGCATCTATGGCTACACCTTC; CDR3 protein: CASSLGQGGIYGYTF
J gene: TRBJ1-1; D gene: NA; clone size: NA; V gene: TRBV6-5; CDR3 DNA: TGTGCCAGCAGCCCCGTGGGTGGCTGGACTGAAGCTTTCTTT; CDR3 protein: CASSPVGGWTEAFF
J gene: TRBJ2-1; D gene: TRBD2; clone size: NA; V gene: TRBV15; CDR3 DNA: TGTGCCACCAGCAGGGGGATCCCTAGCGGGAGCGACAATGAGCAGTTCTTC; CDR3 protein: CATSRGIPSGSDNEQFF
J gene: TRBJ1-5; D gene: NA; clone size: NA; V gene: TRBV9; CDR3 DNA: TGTGCCAGCAGCGTAGAGGTTTCAGGGCTCAATCAGCCCCAGCATTTT; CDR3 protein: CASSVEVSGLNQPQHF
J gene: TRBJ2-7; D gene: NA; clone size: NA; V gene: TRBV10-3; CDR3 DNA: TGTGCCATCAGTGAGTCGTTGGGGACGCAATACGAGCAGTACTTC; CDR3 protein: CAISESLGTQYEQYF
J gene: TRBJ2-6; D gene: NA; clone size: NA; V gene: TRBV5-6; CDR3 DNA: TGTGCCAGCAGAGTGGGGGTGGAATACTCTGGGGCCAACGTCCTGACTTTC; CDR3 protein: CASRVGVEYSGANVLTF